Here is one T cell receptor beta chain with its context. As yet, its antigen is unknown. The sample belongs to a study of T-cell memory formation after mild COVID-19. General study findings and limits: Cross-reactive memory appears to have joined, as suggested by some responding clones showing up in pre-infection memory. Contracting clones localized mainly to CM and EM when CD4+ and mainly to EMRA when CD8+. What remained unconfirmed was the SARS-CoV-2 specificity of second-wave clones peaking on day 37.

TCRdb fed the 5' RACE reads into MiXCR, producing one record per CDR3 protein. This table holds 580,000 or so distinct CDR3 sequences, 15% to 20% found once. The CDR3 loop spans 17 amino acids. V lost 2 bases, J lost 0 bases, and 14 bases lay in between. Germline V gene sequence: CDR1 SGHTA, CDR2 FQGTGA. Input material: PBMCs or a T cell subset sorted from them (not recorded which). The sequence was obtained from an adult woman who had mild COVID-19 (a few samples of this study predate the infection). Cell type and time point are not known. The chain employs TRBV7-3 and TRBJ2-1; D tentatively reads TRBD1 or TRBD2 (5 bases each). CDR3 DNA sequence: TGTGCCAGCAGCTTAGAGCCGGGACGGAGCTCCTACAATGAGCAGTTCTTC. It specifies CASSLEPGRSSYNEQFF.